This T cell receptor (beta chain) was sequenced during a study of T-cell memory formation after mild COVID-19. A few counts support this clonotype. CDR1 is SGHVS and CDR2 is FNYEAQ in the germline V gene. V dropped 3 bases and J dropped 2 bases, with 7 bases sitting between them. The CDR3 length is 13 residues. In TCRdb, the 5' RACE reads were re-called with MiXCR into one record per CDR3 protein. The sample lists over 300,000 distinct CDR3 sequences, around 20% occurring once. The chain has TRBV7-6 and TRBJ1-2; unclear D gene. Sequenced: PBMCs or a T cell subset sorted from them (not recorded which). The sequence was collected from a man younger than 30 who had mild COVID-19 (a few samples of this study predate the infection). Cell type and time point are not known. The CDR3 DNA follows: TGTGCCAGCAGCTTTCAGGAAAACTATGGCTACACCTTC. Its protein is CASSFQENYGYTF.